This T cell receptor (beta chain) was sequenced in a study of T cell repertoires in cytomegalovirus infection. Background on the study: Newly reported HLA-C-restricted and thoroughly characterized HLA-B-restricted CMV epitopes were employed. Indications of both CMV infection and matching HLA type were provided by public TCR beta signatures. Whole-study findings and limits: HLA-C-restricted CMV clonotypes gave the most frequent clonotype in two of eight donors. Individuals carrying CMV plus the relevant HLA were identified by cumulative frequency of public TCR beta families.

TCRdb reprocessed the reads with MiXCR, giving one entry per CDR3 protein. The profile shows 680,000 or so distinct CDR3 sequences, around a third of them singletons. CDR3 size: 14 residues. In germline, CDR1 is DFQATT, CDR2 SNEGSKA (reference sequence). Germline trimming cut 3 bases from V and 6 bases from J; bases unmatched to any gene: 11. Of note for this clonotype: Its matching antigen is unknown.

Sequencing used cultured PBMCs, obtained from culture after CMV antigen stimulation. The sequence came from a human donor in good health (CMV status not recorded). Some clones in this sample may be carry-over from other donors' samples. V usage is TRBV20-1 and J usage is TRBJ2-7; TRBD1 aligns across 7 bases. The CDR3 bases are TGCAGTGCTAGGATTTACAACAGGGGAGCCGAGCAGTACTTC. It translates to CSARIYNRGAEQYF.